This T cell receptor beta chain is from a study of control samples from healthy donors and cancer patients. Here immunoSEQ multiplex PCR was the method, and the copy in TCRdb shows in-frame clones only, minus some. The table includes 150,000 or so clones, over 85% detected once. Per germline, CDR1 LNHDA and CDR2 SQIVND (reference sequence). CDR3 size: 15 residues. With 3 bases removed from V and 10 bases from J, the gap between germline ends came to 16 bases. The specimen was blood. The sequence was collected from a woman aged 35 to 49 in good health. The V gene is TRBV19, the J gene TRBJ1-6; D is perhaps TRBD1 (5 bases). DNA for the CDR3: TGTGCCAGTAGTATTTCTCCCCCGGGGGGATCACCCCTCCACTTT. Translating gives CASSISPPGGSPLHF.